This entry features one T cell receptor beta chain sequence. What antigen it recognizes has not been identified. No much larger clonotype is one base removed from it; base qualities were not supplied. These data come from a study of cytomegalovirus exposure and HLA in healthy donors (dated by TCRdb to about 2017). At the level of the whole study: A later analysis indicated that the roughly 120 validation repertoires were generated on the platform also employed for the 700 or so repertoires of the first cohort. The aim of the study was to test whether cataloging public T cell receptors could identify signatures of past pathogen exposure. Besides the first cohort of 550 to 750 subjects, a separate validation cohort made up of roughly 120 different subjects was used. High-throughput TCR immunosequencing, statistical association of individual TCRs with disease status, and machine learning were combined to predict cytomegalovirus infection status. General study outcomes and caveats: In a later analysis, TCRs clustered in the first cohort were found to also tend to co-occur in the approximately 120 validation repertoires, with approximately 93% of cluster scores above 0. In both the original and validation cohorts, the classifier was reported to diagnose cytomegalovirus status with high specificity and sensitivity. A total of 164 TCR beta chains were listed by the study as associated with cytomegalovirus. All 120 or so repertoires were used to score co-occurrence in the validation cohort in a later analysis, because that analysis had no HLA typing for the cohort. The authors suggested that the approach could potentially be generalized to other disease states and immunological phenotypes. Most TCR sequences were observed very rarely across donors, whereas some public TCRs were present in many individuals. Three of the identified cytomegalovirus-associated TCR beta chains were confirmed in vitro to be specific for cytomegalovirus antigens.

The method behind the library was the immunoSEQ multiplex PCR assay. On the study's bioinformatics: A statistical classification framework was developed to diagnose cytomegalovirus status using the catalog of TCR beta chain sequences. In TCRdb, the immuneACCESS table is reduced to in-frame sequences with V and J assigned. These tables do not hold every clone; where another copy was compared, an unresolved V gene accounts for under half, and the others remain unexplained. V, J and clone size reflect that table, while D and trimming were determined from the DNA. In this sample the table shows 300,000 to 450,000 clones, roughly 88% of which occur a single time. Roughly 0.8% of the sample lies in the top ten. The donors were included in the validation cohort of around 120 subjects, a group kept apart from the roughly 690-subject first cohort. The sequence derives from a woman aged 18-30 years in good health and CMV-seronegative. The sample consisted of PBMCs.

The DNA sequence is TGCGCCAGCAGCTTGGGCCTGCTAGACTATGGCTACACCTTC. It translates to CASSLGLLDYGYTF. The chain uses TRBV5-1 and TRBJ1-2; no D segment can be confidently identified. Trimming removed 0 bases from V and 3 bases from J, leaving 9 bases between the germline ends. Reading from cysteine to phenylalanine, the CDR3 counts 14 amino acids. Just CDR3 DNA is preserved here, 42 bases in frame from base 1. Sequences SGHRS (CDR1) and YFSETQ (CDR2) are obtained from the germline V gene.